A selection of T cell receptor beta chains follows, all from one sample in a study of esophageal squamous cell carcinoma under preoperative chemotherapy. TCRdb independently ran MiXCR on the PCR reads; one entry per CDR3 protein. The sample consists of 10,000 to 15,000 distinct CDR3 sequences, around 50% of them appearing once. The sample here was taken from a patient given preoperative chemotherapy. The receptor set was obtained from a human donor with esophageal squamous cell carcinoma. The donor label of this sample is uncertain. Each CDR3 is given with its conserved first and last residue. A D gene is named only where the DNA matches it firmly. Expanded clones get a size class; other rows say once, few or many, or leave the size out.

cdr3_nt | cdr3_aa | j_call | d_call | v_call | cdr3_length | clone_size
TGTGCCAGCAAATCTAATAGCGGGGAAAGCACAGATACGCAGTATTTT | CASKSNSGESTDTQYF | TRBJ2-3 | TRBD2 | TRBV27 | 16 | .
TGTGCCAGCAGTGATCAGGCATCAGATACGCAGTATTTT | CASSDQASDTQYF | TRBJ2-3 | . | TRBV6-4 | 13 | .
TGTGCCAGCAGTGAATCGGGGGGGAGCTACAAAAATACGCAGTATTTT | CASSESGGSYKNTQYF | TRBJ2-3 | TRBD2 | TRBV6-1 | 16 | once
TGTGCCAGCAGTTACTCCACGGGGTTGGGCTACGAGCAGTACTTC | CASSYSTGLGYEQYF | TRBJ2-7 | . | TRBV6-5 | 15 | .
TGTGCCAGCAGAAACAGGGGACAAGAGACCCAGTACTTC | CASRNRGQETQYF | TRBJ2-5 | TRBD1 | TRBV6-6 | 13 | many
TGTGCCAGCAGCTTAGTTGGGGGGGGTCCCTACGAGCAGTACTTC | CASSLVGGGPYEQYF | TRBJ2-7 | TRBD2 | TRBV7-2 | 15 | .
TGCGCCAGCAGCCCTCAAAGCGGGAGTGAGACCCAGTACTTC | CASSPQSGSETQYF | TRBJ2-5 | TRBD2 | TRBV4-1 | 14 | .
TGTGCCAGGGGGTGTGGGAACTACAAGGAGCTGTTTTTC | CARGCGNYKELFF | TRBJ2-1 | . | TRBV6-1 | 13 | .
TGTGCCAGCAGTCGGGGATTATACACAGATACGCAGTATTTT | CASSRGLYTDTQYF | TRBJ2-3 | . | TRBV12-3/TRBV12-4 | 14 | .
TGTGCCAGCAGTTCAGGACTAGTCGGCTCCTACAATGAGCAGTTCTTC | CASSSGLVGSYNEQFF | TRBJ2-1 | TRBD2 | TRBV6-4 | 16 | .
TGTGCCAGCAGCCCTAGGGGAACTAGCGGGAGTTGGGAGACCCAGTACTTC | CASSPRGTSGSWETQYF | TRBJ2-5 | TRBD2 | TRBV7-2 | 17 | few
TGTGCCAGCAGTTTCTTAAGGACCGATGGCTACGAGCAGTACTTC | CASSFLRTDGYEQYF | TRBJ2-7 | . | TRBV27 | 15 | few
TGTGCCAGCAGTTACTCCCTAGCGGAGGGGCGTGGTGAGCAGTTCTTC | CASSYSLAEGRGEQFF | TRBJ2-1 | TRBD2 | TRBV6-5 | 16 | .
TGTGCCAGCAGCTTAAATGGGCTAGCGGGAGCCCAGTACTTC | CASSLNGLAGAQYF | TRBJ2-5 | TRBD2 | TRBV11-1 | 14 | .
TGCAGTGCTAGAGATTCGAGTGAAGCTTTCTTT | CSARDSSEAFF | TRBJ1-1 | . | TRBV20-1 | 11 | .
TGTGCCAGCAGTGCCACCCGGGCCCATGAGCAGTTCTTC | CASSATRAHEQFF | TRBJ2-1 | . | TRBV6-1 | 13 | .
TGTGCCAGCAGCTTGGAACAGGGTGGCAAGACCCAGTTCTTC | CASSLEQGGKTQFF | TRBJ2-1 | . | TRBV7-2 | 14 | medium-sized
TGCGCCAGCAGTCCCCCGGAGAGCAATGAGCAGTTCTTC | CASSPPESNEQFF | TRBJ2-1 | . | TRBV10-2 | 13 | .
TGCGGCAGCAGGGGGGGGTGGGCCAAAAACACGCAGTATTTC | CGSRGGWAKNTQYF | TRBJ2-4 | . | TRBV6-1 | 14 | .
TGTGCCAGCAGCAAACAGGGCTTCGTGTACGAGCAGTACTTC | CASSKQGFVYEQYF | TRBJ2-7 | . | TRBV7-2 | 14 | few